This T cell receptor beta chain was retrieved from a study of patients and donors after allogeneic stem cell transplantation. V shed 3 bases, J shed 4 bases, and the junction held 3 bases outside the gene matches. CDR3 length: 15 amino acids. In germline, CDR1 is DFQATT, CDR2 SNEGSKA (reference sequence). TCRdb redid the calling of the RT-PCR reads with MiXCR, one entry per CDR3 protein. Altogether more than 850,000 distinct CDR3 sequences are present, 15% to 20% being singletons, with the ten largest covering about 6%. The chain couples TRBV20-1 to TRBJ2-3, with 14 positions matching TRBD2. Sequencing used blood, either unsorted or a sorted T cell fraction (not recorded which). This receptor was taken from a human donor who was either an allogeneic HSCT recipient or a stem cell or donor lymphocyte infusion donor (not recorded which). It is not recorded whose cells these are; they may come from a transplant donor. The CDR3 sequence: CSASRLAGGPDTQYF. The CDR3 DNA sequence: TGCAGTGCTAGCAGACTAGCGGGAGGGCCAGATACGCAGTATTTT.